A single sample gave rise to the 10 T cell receptor beta chains below, sequenced in a study of blood T cell repertoires in COVID-19. Clones were read by immunoSEQ multiplex PCR, and TCRdb kept only the in-frame ones, dropping some. Counted here are about 170,000 clones, under 85% occurring once; the ten biggest clones make up 6.9%. Sequenced: peripheral blood. The receptors here all came from a man older than 75 with COVID-19, enrolled during active disease.

The CDR3 protein is CASSSGVGDGYTF. CDR3 sequence (DNA): TGTGCCAGCAGCTCCGGGGTCGGGGATGGCTACACCTTC. The rearrangement links TRBV6-2 or TRBV6-3 to TRBJ1-2; no firm D call. The germline V gene encodes CDR1 MNHEY and CDR2 SVGEGT. V was trimmed by 6 bases and J by 6 bases, leaving 14 bases between them. This CDR3 is 13 amino acids long.

This clone was seen a single time. The CDR3 loop reads CASSLTATASEQYF. The DNA for the CDR3 is TGTGCCAGCAGCTTAACGGCAACAGCTTCCGAGCAGTACTTC. The J gene is TRBJ2-7, the V gene TRBV7-3; D uncertain. The CDR3 contains 14 residues. The ends were cut back, 0 bases at V and 6 bases at J, with 12 bases in the middle. Germline V lookup: CDR1 SGHTA, CDR2 FQGTGA.

This clone was detected only a few times. The chain is built from TRBV2 and TRBJ1-6, with TRBD1 as a possible D gene (6 bases). Germline CDR1 and CDR2: SNHLY and FYNNEI. This CDR3 region has 14 residues. Trimming pared 2 bases from V and 8 bases from J, leaving 10 bases between. DNA for the CDR3: TGTGCCAGCAGTGAATGGGGGCTGGATTCACCCCTCCACTTT. Encoded protein: CASSEWGLDSPLHF.

The CDR3 coding sequence is TGTGCCATCAGTGAGTCAGGGGGCAACACCGGGGAGCTGTTTTTT. It yields the protein CAISESGGNTGELFF. This sequence joins TRBV10-3 and TRBJ2-2; 7 bases are shared with TRBD1. Looked up from germline, CDR1 is ENHRY and CDR2 is SYGVKD. The CDR3 is 15 residues long. Losses at the gene ends were 0 bases for V and 2 bases for J; bases not matched to a gene: 0.

The rearrangement uses TRBV10-3 and TRBJ1-6, with D possibly being TRBD1 (6 bases). Germline CDR1 reads ENHRY; CDR2 reads SYGVKD. This CDR3 is 14 amino acids long. V lost 6 bases, J lost 7 bases, and 13 bases lay in between. The CDR3 DNA reads as TGTGCCATCAGAGGGGGACCGACAAATTCACCCCTCCACTTT. This codes for CAIRGGPTNSPLHF.

V and J are TRBV10-2 and TRBJ2-2, with 7 bases identical to TRBD1. This CDR3 contains 13 residues. Looked up from germline, CDR1 is WSHSY and CDR2 is SAAADI. Trimming cost V 4 bases and J 4 bases; bases outside gene matches: 0. CDR3 sequence (DNA): TGCGCCAGCAGTGGACAGGGCACCGGGGAGCTGTTTTTT. Protein sequence: CASSGQGTGELFF.

This clone has just a few counts. V is TRBV10-3 and J is TRBJ2-5; tentative D call: TRBD2 (6 bases). V was shortened by 6 bases and J by 2 bases, with 13 bases between the two germline ends. This CDR3 spans 14 amino acids. The germline CDR1 and CDR2 sequences are ENHRY and SYGVKD. CDR3 sequence reads: CAISGDFGQETQYF. CDR3 in DNA: TGTGCCATCAGCGGGGACTTCGGGCAAGAGACCCAGTACTTC.

The CDR3 protein is CASGPGTGVYQPQHF. CDR3 nucleotide sequence: TGTGCCAGCGGGCCCGGGACAGGGGTTTATCAGCCCCAGCATTTT. The gene calls are TRBV7-9 and TRBJ1-5, with 10 bases identical to TRBD1. Germline V gives CDR1 SEHNR, CDR2 FQNEAQ (reference sequence). The CDR3 totals 15 residues. V lost 8 bases to trimming and J lost 5 bases; unmatched junction nucleotides: 9.

This chain joins TRBV19 and TRBJ1-5, with 10 bases lining up with TRBD1. This CDR3 is built from 15 residues. After removal of 7 bases from V and 6 bases from J, the junction contained 9 bases not matched to a gene. The V gene's germline CDR1 is LNHDA and CDR2 SQIVND (reference sequence). The CDR3, as DNA: TGTGCCAGTACTGTATCGGACAGGGGGGTTCAGCCCCAGCATTTT. This encodes CASTVSDRGVQPQHF.

This clone appeared a single time. The chain recombines TRBV5-4 with TRBJ2-3; maybe TRBD1 (6 bases). V was shortened by 3 bases and J by 0 bases, with 14 bases between the two germline ends. Germline-derived CDR1 and CDR2 are SGHNT and YYREEE (reference sequence). The CDR3 spans 16 residues. The CDR3 protein is CASSSGQSPSTDTQYF. CDR3 nucleotide sequence: TGTGCCAGCAGCTCCGGACAGAGTCCTAGCACAGATACGCAGTATTTT.